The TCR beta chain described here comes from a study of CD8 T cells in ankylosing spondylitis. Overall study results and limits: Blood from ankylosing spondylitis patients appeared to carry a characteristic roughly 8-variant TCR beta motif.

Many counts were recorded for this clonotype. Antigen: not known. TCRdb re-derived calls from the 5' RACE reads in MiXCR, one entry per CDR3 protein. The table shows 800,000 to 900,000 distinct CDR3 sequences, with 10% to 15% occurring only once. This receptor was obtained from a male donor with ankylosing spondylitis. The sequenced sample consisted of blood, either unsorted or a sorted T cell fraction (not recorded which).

CDR3 bases: TGCAGTGCTAGGGGGACAGGGGGAAGGGAGCAGTACTTC. Translated, it gives CSARGTGGREQYF. This chain links TRBV20-1 with TRBJ2-7; the match to TRBD1 covers 11 bases. J lost 7 bases, V lost 3 bases, and 5 bases had no gene match. The CDR3 totals 13 residues. CDR1 is DFQATT and CDR2 is SNEGSKA in the germline V gene (reference sequence).